The clone carrying this T cell receptor (beta chain) was seen once. What it recognizes is unknown. The sample has other DNA sequences that encode this CDR3 too. The record originates from a study of OX40 agonist ivuxolimab in advanced cancers. Regarding the study as a whole: What antigens the expanded peripheral T cells recognized was never established. With doses of 0.1-3.0 mg/kg, partial responders showed among the lowest clonal expansion.

The data were produced by immunoSEQ multiplex PCR, yet TCRdb's version contains in-frame clones alone and is incomplete. Among about 80,000 clones listed, around nine tenths were seen once. V lost 1 base and J lost 0, with 10 bases in between. Looked up from germline, CDR1 is SGHKS and CDR2 is YYEKEE (reference sequence). This CDR3 comprises 15 residues. The starting material was CD4+ or CD8+ T cells sorted from blood, obtained in a trial of the OX40 agonist ivuxolimab. This clonotype was obtained from an adult with an advanced solid tumor such as melanoma, head and neck, liver or kidney cancer. V usage is TRBV5-5 and J usage is TRBJ2-5, with D possibly being TRBD1 (6 bases). The DNA of the CDR3 is TGTGCCAGCAGCTTGACCGGGACAAACCAAGAGACCCAGTACTTC. Its translation is CASSLTGTNQETQYF.